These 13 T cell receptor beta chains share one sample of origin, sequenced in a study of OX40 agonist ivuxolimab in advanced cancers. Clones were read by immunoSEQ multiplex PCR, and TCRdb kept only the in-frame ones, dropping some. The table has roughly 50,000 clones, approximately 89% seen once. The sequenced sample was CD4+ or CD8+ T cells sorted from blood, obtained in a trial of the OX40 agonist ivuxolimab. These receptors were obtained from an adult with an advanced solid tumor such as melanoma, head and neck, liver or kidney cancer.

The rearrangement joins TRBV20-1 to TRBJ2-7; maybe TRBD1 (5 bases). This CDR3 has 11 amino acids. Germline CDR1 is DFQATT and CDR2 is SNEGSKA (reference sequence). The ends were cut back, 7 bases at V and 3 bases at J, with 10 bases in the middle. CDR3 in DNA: TGCAGTGTCACCGACAGCTACGAGCAGTACTTC. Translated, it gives CSVTDSYEQYF.

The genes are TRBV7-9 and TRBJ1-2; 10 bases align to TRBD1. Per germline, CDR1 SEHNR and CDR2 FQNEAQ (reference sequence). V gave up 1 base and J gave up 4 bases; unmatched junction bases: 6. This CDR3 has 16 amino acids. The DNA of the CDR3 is TGTGCCAGCAGCTTAGAGGGGACAGGGGTATTCTATGGCTACACCTTC. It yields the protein CASSLEGTGVFYGYTF.

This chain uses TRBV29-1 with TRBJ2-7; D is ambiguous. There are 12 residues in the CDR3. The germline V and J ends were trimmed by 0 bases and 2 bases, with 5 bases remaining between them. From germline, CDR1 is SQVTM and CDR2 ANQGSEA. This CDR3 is CSVEDATYEQYF. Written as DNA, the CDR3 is TGCAGCGTTGAAGATGCGACCTACGAGCAGTACTTC.

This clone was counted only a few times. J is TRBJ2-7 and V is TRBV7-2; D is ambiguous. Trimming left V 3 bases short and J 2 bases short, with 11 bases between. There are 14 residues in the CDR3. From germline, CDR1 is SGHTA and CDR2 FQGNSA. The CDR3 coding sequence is TGTGCCAGCAGCTTTAGTCAGACACCCTACGAGCAGTACTTC. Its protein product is CASSFSQTPYEQYF.

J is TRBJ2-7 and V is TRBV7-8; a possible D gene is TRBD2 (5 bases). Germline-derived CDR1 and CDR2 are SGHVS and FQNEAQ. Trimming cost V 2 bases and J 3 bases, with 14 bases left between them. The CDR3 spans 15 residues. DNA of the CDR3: TGTGCCAGCAGCTTATCCGCGGGCTTATACTACGAGCAGTACTTC. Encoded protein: CASSLSAGLYYEQYF.

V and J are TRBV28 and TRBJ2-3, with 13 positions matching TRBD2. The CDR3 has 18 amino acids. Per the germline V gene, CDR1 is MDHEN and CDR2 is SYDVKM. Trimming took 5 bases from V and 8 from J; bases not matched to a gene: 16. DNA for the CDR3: TGTGCCAGCAGTCAATCCTATGGGACTAGCGGGATTAGCCGTACGCAGTATTTT. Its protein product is CASSQSYGTSGISRTQYF.

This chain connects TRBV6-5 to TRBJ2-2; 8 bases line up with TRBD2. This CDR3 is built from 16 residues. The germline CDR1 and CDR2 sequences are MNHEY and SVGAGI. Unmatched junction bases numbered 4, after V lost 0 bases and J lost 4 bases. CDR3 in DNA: TGTGCCAGCAGTTACTCTACGGGGGGGAGCACCGGGGAGCTGTTTTTT. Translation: CASSYSTGGSTGELFF.

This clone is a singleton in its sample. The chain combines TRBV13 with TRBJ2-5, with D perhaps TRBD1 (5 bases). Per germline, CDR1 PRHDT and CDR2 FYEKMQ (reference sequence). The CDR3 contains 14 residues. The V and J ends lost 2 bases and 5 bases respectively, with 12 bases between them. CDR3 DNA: TGTGCCAGCAGCTTATTCACAGGTCGGGAGACCCAGTACTTC. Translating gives CASSLFTGRETQYF. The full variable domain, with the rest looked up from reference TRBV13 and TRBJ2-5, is AAGVIQSPRHLIKEKRETATLKCYPIPRHDTVYWYQQGPGQDPQFLISFYEKMQSDKGSIPDRFSAQQFSDYHSELNMSSLELGDSALYFCASSLFTGRETQYFGPGTRLLVL.

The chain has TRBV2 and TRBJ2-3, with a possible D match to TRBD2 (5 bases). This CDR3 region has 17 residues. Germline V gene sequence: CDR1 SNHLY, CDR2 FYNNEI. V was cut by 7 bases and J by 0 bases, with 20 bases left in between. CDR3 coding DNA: TGTGCCAGCACCCAAAGTCGGGTAGCGTTAAGCACAGATACGCAGTATTTT. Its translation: CASTQSRVALSTDTQYF.

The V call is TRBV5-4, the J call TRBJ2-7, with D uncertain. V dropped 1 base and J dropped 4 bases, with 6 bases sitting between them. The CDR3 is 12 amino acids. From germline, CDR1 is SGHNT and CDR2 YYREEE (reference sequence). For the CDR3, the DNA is TGTGCCAGCAGCTTGTCAGGTTACGAGCAGTACTTC. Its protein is CASSLSGYEQYF.

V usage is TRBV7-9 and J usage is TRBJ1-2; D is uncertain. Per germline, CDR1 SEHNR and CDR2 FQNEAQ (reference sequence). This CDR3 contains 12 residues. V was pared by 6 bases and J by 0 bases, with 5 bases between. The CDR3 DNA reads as TGTGCCAGCAGTGGCTCTAACTATGGCTACACCTTC. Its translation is CASSGSNYGYTF.

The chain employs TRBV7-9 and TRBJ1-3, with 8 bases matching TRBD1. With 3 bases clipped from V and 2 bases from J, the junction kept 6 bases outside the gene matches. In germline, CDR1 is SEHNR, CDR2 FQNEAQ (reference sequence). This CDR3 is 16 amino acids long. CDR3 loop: CASSLVTGVTGNTIYF. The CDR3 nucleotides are TGTGCCAGCAGCTTGGTGACAGGGGTGACTGGAAACACCATATATTTT.

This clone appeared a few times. The CDR3: CASSSWTSGSVDTQYF. The CDR3 coding sequence is TGTGCCAGCAGCTCATGGACTAGCGGGAGTGTAGATACGCAGTATTTT. The chain is built from TRBV11-2 and TRBJ2-3, with 13 bases that match TRBD2. The CDR3 consists of 16 residues. From germline, CDR1 is SGHAT and CDR2 FQNNGV. The V gene end was trimmed by 4 bases and the J gene end by 5 bases; junction bases not matched to a gene: 6.